Listed here are 20 T cell receptor beta chains from one sample, sequenced in a study of naive and memory T cell subsets. The beta constant-region primer was an equimolar mix of two oligonucleotides covering TRBC1 and TRBC2. In TCRdb, the UMI-ligation and nested PCR reads were re-called with MiXCR into one record per CDR3 protein. The table lists under 150,000 distinct CDR3 sequences, approximately 15% of them singletons. Sequencing was performed on naive CD4+ T cells from blood. The receptors stem from a human donor in good health.

This clonotype was counted ten times or more. The chain carries TRBV7-7 and TRBJ2-1; 10 nucleotides align to TRBD1. V gave up 5 bases and J gave up 2 bases; unmatched junction bases: 3. Germline loops: CDR1 SSHAT, CDR2 FNYEAQ (reference sequence). The CDR3 is made up of 15 amino acids. CDR3 coding DNA: TGTGCCAGCAGCCCGGGACAGGGGACCTACAATGAGCAGTTCTTC. This encodes CASSPGQGTYNEQFF.

There are a few counts of this clonotype. The chain combines TRBV2 with TRBJ1-2; weak D call: TRBD1 (5 bases). Trimming shortened V by 2 bases and J by 2 bases, and 9 bases separated the two germline ends. The CDR3 is 14 residues long. The V gene's germline CDR1 is SNHLY and CDR2 FYNNEI. This CDR3 is CASSEYPGNYGYTF. CDR3 in DNA: TGTGCCAGCAGTGAATACCCAGGGAACTATGGCTACACCTTC.

In this sample, this clonotype turned up many times. The chain uses TRBV5-1 and TRBJ2-7; D not certain. Deletions cut 2 bases from V and 5 bases from J, with 11 bases between. Germline V gene sequence: CDR1 SGHRS, CDR2 YFSETQ. CDR3 length equals 13 residues. CDR3 sequence: CASSFSGLNEQYF. CDR3 DNA: TGCGCCAGCAGCTTTAGTGGGTTGAACGAGCAGTACTTC.

This clonotype showed up just a few times. This chain connects TRBV18 to TRBJ2-3; D remains unclear. With 3 bases removed from V and 2 bases from J, the gap between germline ends came to 9 bases. Germline V lookup: CDR1 KGHSH, CDR2 LQKENI. The CDR3 covers 14 residues. CDR3 protein: CASSPLQTTDTQYF. Here the CDR3 DNA reads TGTGCCAGCTCACCCTTACAGACCACAGATACGCAGTATTTT.

This clonotype was observed at least ten times. The CDR3 DNA reads as TGTGCCAGCAGGAAAGACAGCGGGGGCCTTACTGAAGCTTTCTTT. It specifies CASRKDSGGLTEAFF. The rearrangement joins TRBV12-3 or TRBV12-4 to TRBJ1-1, with a possible D match to TRBD1 (6 bases). CDR3 length: 15 amino acids. V was pared by 6 bases and J by 5 bases, with 19 bases between.

This clonotype was detected ten times or more. CDR3 nucleotides: TGTGCCAGCAGTCCCCAAGCGGGACTAGCGGTGTCCTACGAGCAGTACTTC. It yields the protein CASSPQAGLAVSYEQYF. V is TRBV28 and J is TRBJ2-7; 11 bases are shared with TRBD2. This CDR3 is built from 17 residues. CDR1 and CDR2 (germline): MDHEN, SYDVKM. Unmatched junction bases numbered 10, after V lost 5 bases and J lost 1 base.

The CDR3 nucleotides read TGTGCCACCAGCGAATCCCCGGGTTACGAGCAGTACTTC. It is translated as CATSESPGYEQYF. This chain links TRBV15 with TRBJ2-7, with D hard to call. CDR3 length equals 13 residues. CDR1 is LNHNV, CDR2 YYDKDF, per germline (reference sequence). V lost 5 bases to trimming and J lost 4 bases, with 12 bases between them.

A word on this clonotype: At one end the junction does not follow the germline gene, possibly because of a read error. The chain combines TRBV20-1 with TRBJ2-6; 10 nucleotides match TRBD1. Germline CDR1 reads DFQATT; CDR2 reads SNEGSKA (reference sequence). The CDR3 contains 16 residues. The CDR3 DNA sequence: TGCAGTGCTAGAGATGCGGACAGGGGGGGGGTCAACGTCCTGACTTTC. This encodes CSARDADRGGVNVLTF.

There are a few counts of this clonotype. This rearrangement joins TRBV18 to TRBJ2-1; 8 bases map to TRBD2. Per the germline V gene, CDR1 is KGHSH and CDR2 is LQKENI. This CDR3 spans 17 amino acids. V lost 3 bases to trimming and J lost 4 bases; unmatched junction nucleotides: 11. The CDR3 sequence is CASSPDTQRGLYNEQFF. The CDR3 DNA reads TGTGCCAGCTCACCGGATACTCAGCGGGGGTTATACAATGAGCAGTTCTTC.

This clonotype was seen a few times. V is TRBV11-3 and J is TRBJ2-1, with TRBD1 matching 8 bases. Per the germline V gene, CDR1 is SGHNT and CDR2 is YENEEA. The CDR3 is 15 amino acids. V trimming: 3 bases; J trimming: 8 bases; junction bases outside the gene matches: 9. The CDR3, as DNA: TGTGCCAGCAGCTTGTCAGGGGGCGGTTTGGATGAGCAGTTCTTC. Translating it yields CASSLSGGGLDEQFF.

V and J are TRBV11-1 and TRBJ2-7; 13 bases are shared with TRBD2. From germline, CDR1 is SGHAT and CDR2 FQDESV (reference sequence). CDR3 length: 16 residues. The J segment lost 7 bases and the V segment lost 5 bases, leaving 11 bases of the junction unmatched. The chain's CDR3 is CASSLGLAGAAEEQYF. CDR3 coding DNA: TGTGCCAGCAGCCTCGGACTAGCGGGGGCCGCAGAGGAGCAGTACTTC.

This clonotype was seen a handful of times. This chain connects TRBV7-9 to TRBJ2-2, with 9 bases that match TRBD2. This CDR3 has 14 amino acids. V lost 1 base to trimming and J lost 7 bases; unmatched junction nucleotides: 1. Germline lookup yields CDR1 SEHNR and CDR2 FQNEAQ (reference sequence). CDR3: CASSLGTSDGELFF. Written as DNA, the CDR3 is TGTGCCAGCAGCTTAGGGACTAGCGACGGGGAGCTGTTTTTT.

This clonotype was counted at least ten times. The V gene is TRBV30, the J gene TRBJ2-4; the D call may be TRBD1 or TRBD2 (5 bases each). Germline V gives CDR1 GTSNPN, CDR2 SVGIG (reference sequence). Trimming took off 0 bases at V and 3 bases at J, with 9 bases between the two ends. The CDR3 spans 14 residues. The CDR3 region is CAWSVVGDKNIQYF. The CDR3 DNA reads TGTGCCTGGAGTGTGGTGGGGGACAAAAACATTCAGTACTTC.

The chain uses TRBV10-3 and TRBJ2-1; 12 nucleotides agree with TRBD2. CDR3 size: 16 residues. Germline trimming cut 0 bases from V and 8 bases from J; bases unmatched to any gene: 5. Germline CDR1 and CDR2: ENHRY and SYGVKD. The CDR3 DNA follows: TGTGCCATCAGTGAGTCGGTGGGACTAGCGGGTGATGAGCAGTTCTTC. Its protein product is CAISESVGLAGDEQFF.

The J gene is TRBJ2-3, the V gene TRBV20-1; D ambiguous. Germline V CDR1 and CDR2: DFQATT, SNEGSKA (reference sequence). V was clipped by 1 base and J by 3 bases, with 2 bases between them. This CDR3 region has 11 residues. The CDR3 nucleotides read TGCAGTGCTAGAGCGACAGATACGCAGTATTTT. Residues: CSARATDTQYF.

This chain connects TRBV27 to TRBJ2-1; no definite D call. Trimming took 5 bases from V and 3 from J, leaving 2 bases between them. The CDR3 contains 11 residues. Germline V gene lookup returns CDR1 MNHEY and CDR2 SMNVEV (reference sequence). In DNA, the CDR3 is TGTGCCAGCAGTCACTACAATGAGCAGTTCTTC. The encoded protein is CASSHYNEQFF.

This sequence joins TRBV19 and TRBJ2-5; 8 bases line up with TRBD1. The CDR3 covers 15 residues. V shed 3 bases and J 5 bases; nucleotides not matched to a gene: 8. Germline V gene sequence: CDR1 LNHDA, CDR2 SQIVND (reference sequence). The CDR3 reads CASSMTGTGLETQYF. The CDR3 DNA reads as TGTGCCAGTAGTATGACCGGGACAGGTCTGGAGACCCAGTACTTC.

This clonotype was recorded many times. V usage is TRBV7-9 and J usage is TRBJ2-1; tentative D call: TRBD2 (5 bases). V was cut by 5 bases and J by 0 bases, with 17 bases left in between. CDR1 SEHNR and CDR2 FQNEAQ come from the germline V gene (reference sequence). The length of the CDR3 is 17 residues. This CDR3 is CASSEGGAQSSYNEQFF. In nucleotides, the CDR3 is TGTGCCAGCAGCGAGGGCGGCGCGCAGAGCTCCTACAATGAGCAGTTCTTC.

V usage is TRBV18 and J usage is TRBJ1-4; maybe TRBD1 (6 bases). CDR3 length: 15 residues. Trimming took off 3 bases at V and 5 bases at J, with 13 bases between the two ends. The germline V gene encodes CDR1 KGHSH and CDR2 LQKENI. The CDR3 DNA sequence: TGTGCCAGCTCACCCGTACAGGGAGAGAATGAAAAACTGTTTTTT. Encoded protein: CASSPVQGENEKLFF.

This sequence joins TRBV29-1 and TRBJ1-1; 8 nucleotides match TRBD1. Per germline, CDR1 SQVTM and CDR2 ANQGSEA. The CDR3 loop spans 13 amino acids. J lost 8 bases, V lost 4 bases, and 9 bases had no gene match. The CDR3 sequence: CSVGDGTGGEAFF. The CDR3 DNA sequence: TGCAGCGTTGGAGACGGGACAGGAGGGGAAGCTTTCTTT.